The clone carrying this TCR beta chain has ten or more counts. Trimming removed 5 bases at V and 0 bases at J, with 10 bases between. Germline V gene sequence: CDR1 SNHLY, CDR2 FYNNEI. This CDR3 has 15 residues. This record comes from a study of T cells in Graves' hyperthyroidism and ophthalmopathy. Regions amplified from RNA transcripts were the TCR beta CDR3 regions. The study used the HTBI primer set for a first-round RT-PCR of the TCR CDR3. MiXCR was run by TCRdb on the multiplex PCR reads, yielding one entry per CDR3 protein. The sample consists of 340,000 or so distinct CDR3 sequences, approximately 18% of them appearing once.

Sequenced input: blood. The sequence was obtained from a woman in her fifties or sixties with Graves' hyperthyroidism. The genes are TRBV2 and TRBJ1-4, with D hard to call. DNA for the CDR3: TGTGCCAGCAGTACTTACGGAACAACTAATGAAAAACTGTTTTTT. Protein sequence: CASSTYGTTNEKLFF. The whole variable domain, filled in from reference TRBV2 and TRBJ1-4, reads EPEVTQTPSHQVTQMGQEVILRCVPISNHLYFYWYRQILGQKVEFLVSFYNNEISEKSEIFDDQFSVERPDGSNFTLKIRSTKLEDSAMYFCASSTYGTTNEKLFFGSGTQLSVL.